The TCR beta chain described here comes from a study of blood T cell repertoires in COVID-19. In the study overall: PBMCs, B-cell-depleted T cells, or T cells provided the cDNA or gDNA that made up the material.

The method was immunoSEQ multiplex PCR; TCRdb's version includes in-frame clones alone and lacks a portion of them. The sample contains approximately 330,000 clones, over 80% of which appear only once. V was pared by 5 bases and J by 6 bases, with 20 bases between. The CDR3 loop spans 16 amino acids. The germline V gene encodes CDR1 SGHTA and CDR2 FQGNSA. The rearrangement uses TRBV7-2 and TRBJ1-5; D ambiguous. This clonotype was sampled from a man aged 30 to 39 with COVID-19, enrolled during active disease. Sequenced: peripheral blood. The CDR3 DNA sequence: TGTGCCAGCAGCCTTAAAACAGCAGTTCCAGGTCAGCCCCAGCATTTT. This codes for CASSLKTAVPGQPQHF.